The 27 T cell receptor beta chains below all came from one sample that was sequenced in a study of beta chain features in type 1 diabetes. Study observations and caveats: Type 1 diabetes patients showed a moderate but significant shortening of TCRB CDR3s in all four CD4+ subsets.

Expressed TCRB transcripts got sequenced, as all isolated RNA was reverse transcribed. TCRdb keeps only in-frame clones here, not all; method: immunoSEQ multiplex PCR. The data contain approximately 250,000 clones, more than 15% of them singletons. No antigen is known for these receptors. Material for sequencing was naive CD4+ T cells from blood. The source of these receptors is a man aged 25-45 years with type 1 diabetes.

The gene calls are TRBV27 and TRBJ2-2; 13 bases map to TRBD2. The V gene's germline CDR1 is MNHEY and CDR2 SMNVEV (reference sequence). This CDR3 is built from 19 residues. V shed 5 bases and J 5 bases; nucleotides not matched to a gene: 14. The CDR3, as DNA: TGTGCCAGCAGTACAGGACTAGCGGGAGTGATTGTAATGACCGGGGAGCTGTTTTTT. Protein: CASSTGLAGVIVMTGELFF.

This clone appeared a few times. The chain recombines TRBV30 with TRBJ2-4; D is possibly TRBD1 or TRBD2 (5 bases each). Germline CDR1 and CDR2: GTSNPN and SVGIG (reference sequence). Trimming stripped 2 bases from V and 1 base from J, with 12 bases between. The CDR3 has 15 residues. CDR3 bases: TGTGCCTGGAGTTCACAGGAGGTTGCCAAAAACATTCAGTACTTC. It is translated as CAWSSQEVAKNIQYF.

The gene calls are TRBV7-9 and TRBJ2-5; unclear D gene. The germline V and J ends were trimmed by 3 bases and 7 bases, with 3 bases remaining between them. The germline gives CDR1 SEHNR, CDR2 FQNEAQ (reference sequence). The CDR3 is 10 residues long. The CDR3 DNA is TGTGCCAGCAGCTTGAGGACCCAGTACTTC. Protein product: CASSLRTQYF.

This clone came up a few times. The CDR3 DNA reads as TGTGCCTGGAGTCGTCTGTTAAACACCGGGGAGCTGTTTTTT. Its translation: CAWSRLLNTGELFF. This rearrangement joins TRBV30 to TRBJ2-2; D gene ambiguous. The germline V gene encodes CDR1 GTSNPN and CDR2 SVGIG (reference sequence). This CDR3 is built from 14 residues. Trimming cost V 2 bases and J 2 bases, with 9 bases left between them.

This clone turned up a few times. J is TRBJ2-7 and V is TRBV9; D gene uncertain. The CDR3 consists of 15 residues. V was shortened by 2 bases and J by 1 base, with 13 bases between the two germline ends. The germline V gene encodes CDR1 SGDLS and CDR2 YYNGEE. The CDR3 here is CASSVSAGESYEQYF. The CDR3 region has the DNA TGTGCCAGCAGCGTTTCGGCAGGTGAATCCTACGAGCAGTACTTC.

This rearrangement joins TRBV7-3 to TRBJ1-1; 9 bases map to TRBD1. In germline, CDR1 is SGHTA, CDR2 FQGTGA. The CDR3 totals 14 residues. Trimming cost V 5 bases and J 3 bases; bases outside gene matches: 4. The CDR3, as DNA: TGTGCCAGCAGCCCCCGGGACAGGGACACTGAAGCTTTCTTT. Translating it yields CASSPRDRDTEAFF.

The sample holds a few counts of this clone. The J gene is TRBJ2-7, the V gene TRBV2, with a tentative D call TRBD2 (5 bases). In germline, CDR1 is SNHLY, CDR2 FYNNEI. This CDR3 is built from 11 residues. Trimming shortened V by 6 bases and J by 4 bases, and 7 bases separated the two germline ends. CDR3 residues: CASRREYEQYF. CDR3 DNA sequence: TGTGCCAGCAGAAGGGAGTACGAGCAGTACTTC.

As to this clone: This sample includes further DNA sequences coding for the same CDR3. V and J are TRBV25-1 and TRBJ1-1; 9 bases align to TRBD1. The V and J ends lost 3 bases and 1 base, in that order; junction bases with no gene match: 3. CDR3 length equals 15 residues. CDR1 is MGHDK and CDR2 is SYGVNS in the germline V gene. CDR3 region: CASSDPGQGNTEAFF. In DNA form, the CDR3 reads TGTGCCAGCAGTGATCCGGGACAGGGGAACACTGAAGCTTTCTTT.

The chain joins TRBV6-1 to TRBJ2-3; no definite D call. Per the germline V gene, CDR1 is MNHNS and CDR2 is SASEGT. The CDR3 loop spans 11 amino acids. V lost 2 bases and J 6 bases, leaving 3 bases between the germline ends. CDR3 region: CASSEFDTQYF. CDR3 coding DNA: TGTGCCAGCAGTGAATTTGATACGCAGTATTTT.

This chain uses TRBV29-1 with TRBJ2-2; no definite D call. Germline loops: CDR1 SQVTM, CDR2 ANQGSEA. Trimming cost V 7 bases and J 0 bases, with 12 bases left between them. The CDR3 loop spans 14 amino acids. DNA for the CDR3: TGCAGCGCATCGGCTGGCCCGAACACCGGGGAGCTGTTTTTT. It codes for CSASAGPNTGELFF.

DNA of the CDR3: TGTGCCAGCAGCTCTACATTGGGCGGTCAGACCCAGTACTTC. Its protein product is CASSSTLGGQTQYF. The chain joins TRBV6-1 to TRBJ2-5, with unresolved D. V was shortened by 6 bases and J by 6 bases, with 17 bases between the two germline ends. The germline V gene has CDR1 MNHNS and CDR2 SASEGT. The CDR3 is 14 residues long.

The V and J genes are TRBV28 and TRBJ2-6; D remains ambiguous. This CDR3 has 15 residues. The V end was cut by 5 bases, the J end by 0 bases, with 8 bases between. Germline V CDR1 and CDR2: MDHEN, SYDVKM. CDR3 loop: CASSLTSSGANVLTF. CDR3 nucleotides: TGTGCCAGCAGTCTTACCAGCTCTGGGGCCAACGTCCTGACTTTC.

This chain links TRBV5-6 with TRBJ1-2, with D possibly TRBD1 on 5 matching bases. This CDR3 has 16 residues. Germline V CDR1 and CDR2: SGHDT, YYEEEE. V was cut by 0 bases and J by 7 bases, with 19 bases left in between. The CDR3 is CASSLVLGRAVGGYTF. For the CDR3, the DNA is TGTGCCAGCAGCTTGGTATTGGGCAGGGCAGTCGGTGGCTACACCTTC.

This clone was counted between two and nine times. This rearrangement joins TRBV5-4 to TRBJ2-1; D gene uncertain. The CDR3 loop spans 13 amino acids. Trimming took 4 bases from V and 0 from J, leaving 5 bases between them. Germline loops: CDR1 SGHNT, CDR2 YYREEE (reference sequence). The CDR3 DNA is TGTGCCAGCAGCGGAAGCTCCTACAATGAGCAGTTCTTC. As protein: CASSGSSYNEQFF.

The rearrangement links TRBV29-1 to TRBJ2-2, with TRBD1 as a possible D gene (6 bases). Between the trimmed V and J ends, which lost 6 bases and 2 bases, there was a span of 13 bases. The CDR3 totals 14 residues. CDR1 is SQVTM, CDR2 ANQGSEA, per germline. This chain's CDR3 is CSVAKGENTGELFF. DNA for the CDR3: TGCAGCGTAGCGAAGGGGGAAAACACCGGGGAGCTGTTTTTT.

This clone occurred a few times. The chain combines TRBV4-2 with TRBJ2-3; possibly TRBD1 for D (6 bases). V lost 0 bases to trimming and J lost 1 base, with 11 bases between them. Per germline, CDR1 LGHNA and CDR2 YNFKEQ. This CDR3 is 16 amino acids long. The CDR3 nucleotides are TGTGCCAGCAGCCAAGATCAGGGGCGACGCACAGATACGCAGTATTTT. As protein: CASSQDQGRRTDTQYF.

This chain joins TRBV30 and TRBJ2-5, with D hard to call. Trimming cost V 0 bases and J 2 bases, with 13 bases left between them. Germline V lookup: CDR1 GTSNPN, CDR2 SVGIG (reference sequence). CDR3 length: 15 residues. CDR3 sequence reads: CAWSVGALTQETQYF. CDR3 bases: TGTGCCTGGAGTGTTGGAGCCTTAACTCAAGAGACCCAGTACTTC. The whole variable domain, remainder taken from reference TRBV30 and TRBJ2-5, is SQTIHQWPATLVQPVGSPLSLECTVEGTSNPNLYWYRQAAGRGLQLLFYSVGIGQISSEVPQNLSASRPQDRQFILSSKKLLLSDSGFYLCAWSVGALTQETQYFGPGTRLLVL.

The V gene is TRBV27, the J gene TRBJ2-7; 7 nucleotides line up with TRBD1. The CDR3 consists of 15 residues. With 4 bases clipped from V and 3 bases from J, the junction kept 9 bases outside the gene matches. CDR1 MNHEY and CDR2 SMNVEV come from the germline V gene (reference sequence). CDR3 residues: CASSSPSGTDYEQYF. Written as DNA, the CDR3 is TGTGCCAGCAGTTCCCCCTCCGGGACAGACTACGAGCAGTACTTC.

This chain joins TRBV7-9 and TRBJ2-1; 7 nucleotides line up with TRBD1. After removal of 5 bases from V and 2 bases from J, the junction contained 3 bases not matched to a gene. Germline CDR1 is SEHNR and CDR2 is FQNEAQ (reference sequence). There are 14 residues in the CDR3. CDR3 residues: CASSPQGAYNEQFF. In DNA, the CDR3 is TGTGCCAGCAGCCCGCAGGGGGCCTACAATGAGCAGTTCTTC.

The chain links TRBV28 to TRBJ1-2; TRBD1 matches 7 bases. The germline V gene encodes CDR1 MDHEN and CDR2 SYDVKM. This CDR3 comprises 13 residues. The junction had 3 bases not matched to a gene; V was cut back by 5 bases and J by 3 bases. The CDR3: CASSQGQHYGYTF. The CDR3, as DNA: TGTGCCAGCAGTCAGGGACAGCACTATGGCTACACCTTC.

This clone has a handful of counts. J is TRBJ2-1 and V is TRBV14; 8 bases are shared with TRBD2. The CDR3 is 14 residues long. Germline CDR1 SGHDN, CDR2 FVKESK. V was pared by 5 bases and J by 2 bases, with 2 bases of the junction left unmatched. CDR3 region: CASSLAGTYNEQFF. Written as DNA, the CDR3 is TGTGCCAGCAGCTTAGCGGGAACCTACAATGAGCAGTTCTTC.

The CDR3 is CASSPTDYEQYF. As DNA, the CDR3 is TGTGCCAGCTCACCGACAGACTACGAGCAGTACTTC. The chain carries TRBV18 and TRBJ2-7; D perhaps matches TRBD1 (5 bases). The CDR3 spans 12 residues. Trimming removed 3 bases at V and 3 bases at J, with 6 bases between. The germline V gene encodes CDR1 KGHSH and CDR2 LQKENI.

The chain couples TRBV7-2 to TRBJ1-1; D gene ambiguous. V lost 5 bases and J lost 1, with 11 bases in between. Germline V CDR1 and CDR2: SGHTA, FQGNSA. There are 14 residues in the CDR3. The CDR3 loop is CASSARPSNTEAFF. In DNA, the CDR3 is TGTGCCAGCAGCGCTCGTCCGTCGAACACTGAAGCTTTCTTT.

The rearrangement joins TRBV13 to TRBJ2-6; possibly TRBD1 for D (5 bases). This CDR3 comprises 17 residues. Germline V gives CDR1 PRHDT, CDR2 FYEKMQ (reference sequence). Trimming stripped 6 bases from V and 0 bases from J, with 15 bases between. Here the CDR3 reads CASRPRAPSSGANVLTF. CDR3 coding DNA: TGTGCCAGCAGACCCAGGGCACCAAGCTCTGGGGCCAACGTCCTGACTTTC.

In its sample, this clone was seen a few times. The rearrangement joins TRBV29-1 to TRBJ1-1, with D uncertain. Germline values: CDR1 SQVTM, CDR2 ANQGSEA. The CDR3 has 10 residues. V lost 4 bases, J lost 11 bases, and 11 bases lay in between. This CDR3 is CSVVAGGAFF. The CDR3 DNA sequence: TGCAGCGTTGTGGCTGGAGGGGCTTTCTTT. Supplemented by reference TRBV29-1 and TRBJ1-1, the full variable domain reads SAVISQKPSRDICQRGTSLTIQCQVDSQVTMMFWYRQQPGQSLTLIATANQGSEATYESGFVIDKFPISRPNLTFSTLTVSNMSPEDSSIYLCSVVAGGAFFGQGTRLTVV.

This clone was counted only a few times. The chain employs TRBV9 and TRBJ2-7; weak D call: TRBD2 (5 bases). The CDR3 has 13 amino acids. Trimming removed 0 bases from V and 2 bases from J, with 6 bases in between. Looked up from germline, CDR1 is SGDLS and CDR2 is YYNGEE. CDR3 nucleotides: TGTGCCAGCAGCGTAGCGACTACCTACGAGCAGTACTTC. Its protein product is CASSVATTYEQYF.

The chain joins TRBV18 to TRBJ2-1; 9 bases map to TRBD2. Trimming took 6 bases from V and 3 from J; bases not matched to a gene: 6. CDR1 and CDR2 from the germline V gene are KGHSH and LQKENI. The length of the CDR3 is 15 residues. CDR3 in DNA: TGTGCCAGCTCTTCCCTAGCGGGAAGCTACAATGAGCAGTTCTTC. Translation gives CASSSLAGSYNEQFF.